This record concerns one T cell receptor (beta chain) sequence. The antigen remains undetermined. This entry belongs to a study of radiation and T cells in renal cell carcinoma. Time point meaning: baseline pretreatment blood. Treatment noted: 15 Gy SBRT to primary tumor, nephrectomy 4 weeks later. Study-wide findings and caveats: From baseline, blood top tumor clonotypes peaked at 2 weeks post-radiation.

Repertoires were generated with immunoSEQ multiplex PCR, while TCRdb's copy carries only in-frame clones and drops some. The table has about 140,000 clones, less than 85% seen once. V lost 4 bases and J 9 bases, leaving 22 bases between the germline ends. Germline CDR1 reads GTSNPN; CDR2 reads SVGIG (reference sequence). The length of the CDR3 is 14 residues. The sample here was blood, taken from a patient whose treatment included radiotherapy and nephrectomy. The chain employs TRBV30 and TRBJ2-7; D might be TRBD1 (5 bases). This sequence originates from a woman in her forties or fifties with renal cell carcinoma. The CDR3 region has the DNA TGTGCCTGGATGGGGCCGGACGGTTTACGGGTGCAGTACTTC. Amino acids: CAWMGPDGLRVQYF.